The TCR beta chain under discussion was sequenced for a study of T cells in Graves' hyperthyroidism and ophthalmopathy. PBMCs were obtained from approximately 9.2 ml fresh peripheral blood. Germline CDR1 reads KGHDR; CDR2 reads SFDVKD. CDR3 length equals 15 residues. V was clipped by 5 bases and J by 4 bases; unmatched bases: 5. General study points: Before onset, by a median of approximately 6.8 months, the model predicted ophthalmopathy.

RNA transcripts provided the source from which TCR beta CDR3 regions were amplified. First-round RT-PCR of the TCR CDR3 relied on the HTBI primer set. TCRdb itself ran the multiplex PCR reads through MiXCR, one entry per CDR3 protein. The sample has about 400,000 distinct CDR3 sequences, roughly 25% seen once. With regard to this clonotype: Its antigen is undetermined.

What was sequenced was blood. V is TRBV24-1 and J is TRBJ2-5; 11 nucleotides agree with TRBD2. The source is a man in his forties or fifties with Graves' hyperthyroidism. The DNA for the CDR3 is TGTGCCACCAGTGGCTCCGGACTAGCGGGAGAGACCCAGTACTTC. Amino acids: CATSGSGLAGETQYF.